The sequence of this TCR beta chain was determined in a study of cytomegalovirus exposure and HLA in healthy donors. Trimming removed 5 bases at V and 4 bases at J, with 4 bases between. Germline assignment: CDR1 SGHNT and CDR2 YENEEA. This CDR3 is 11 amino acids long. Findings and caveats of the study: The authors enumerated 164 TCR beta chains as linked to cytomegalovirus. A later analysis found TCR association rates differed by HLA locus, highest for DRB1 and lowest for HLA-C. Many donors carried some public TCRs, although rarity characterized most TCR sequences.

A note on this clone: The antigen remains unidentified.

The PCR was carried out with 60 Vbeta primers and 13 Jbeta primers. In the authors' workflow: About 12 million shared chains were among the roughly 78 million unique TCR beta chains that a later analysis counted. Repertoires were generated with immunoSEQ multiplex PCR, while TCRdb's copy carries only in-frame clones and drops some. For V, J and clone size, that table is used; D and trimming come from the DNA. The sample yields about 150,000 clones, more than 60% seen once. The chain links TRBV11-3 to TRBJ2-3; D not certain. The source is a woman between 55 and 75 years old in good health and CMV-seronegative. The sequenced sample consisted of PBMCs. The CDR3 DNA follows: TGTGCCAGCAGCCAGGCAGATACGCAGTATTTT. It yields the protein CASSQADTQYF.